This T cell receptor beta chain came from a study of beta chain features in type 1 diabetes. V was clipped by 0 bases and J by 7 bases; unmatched bases: 18. This CDR3 contains 19 residues. Germline CDR1 is SGHTA and CDR2 is FQGNSA. The investigators reverse transcribed all of the isolated RNA, so they sequenced expressed TCRB transcripts. Clones were read by immunoSEQ multiplex PCR, and TCRdb kept only the in-frame ones, dropping some. The sample records roughly 150,000 clones, around 10% being singletons. Sequenced input: central memory CD4+ T cells from blood. The rearrangement links TRBV7-2 to TRBJ2-7; TRBD2 aligns across 10 bases. This receptor was obtained from a man aged 18 to 35 in good health. DNA for the CDR3: TGTGCCAGCAGCTTAGCACTTAGCGGACCGGGACTAGCGACCGGAGAGCAGTACTTC. It translates to CASSLALSGPGLATGEQYF.